This TCR beta chain was recorded in a study of cytomegalovirus exposure and HLA in healthy donors. Broader study findings: There were around 160 TCR beta chains listed as cytomegalovirus-associated.

V lost 5 bases, J lost 3 bases, and 5 bases stayed unmatched. The CDR3 extends over 14 amino acids. Germline CDR1 and CDR2: MNHEY and SMNVEV (reference sequence). PCR amplification relied on 60 Vbeta primers (plus 13 Jbeta primers). Repertoires were generated with immunoSEQ multiplex PCR, while TCRdb's copy carries only in-frame clones and drops some. The sample contains 100,000 to 130,000 clones, about three quarters of which appear only once. Of note for this clone: The antigen remains undetermined.

Material: PBMCs. The chain links TRBV27 to TRBJ2-7, with 9 bases fitting TRBD1. The source is a young man in good health and CMV-seronegative. The DNA for the CDR3 is TGTGCCAGCAGTGCCGGGACAGGGCTCTACGAGCAGTACTTC. Its translation: CASSAGTGLYEQYF.